The clone carrying this T cell receptor (beta chain) was seen a handful of times. Its target is unknown. TCRdb reprocessed the RT-PCR reads via MiXCR and lists one record per CDR3 protein. The sample shows about 700,000 distinct CDR3 sequences, around 15% of them seen only once. The germline V and J ends were trimmed by 8 bases and 1 base, with 11 bases remaining between them. This CDR3 comprises 13 residues. Germline V gene sequence: CDR1 MNHNS, CDR2 SASEGT. The record originates from a study of response to subunit inactivated influenza vaccine. Study observations and caveats: That few new T cells are recruited by each seasonal influenza vaccination was the authors' suggestion.

The V call is TRBV6-1, the J call TRBJ2-5; D is perhaps TRBD1 (5 bases). The source of this sequence is a man aged 50 or older who received an inactivated influenza vaccine. This sample comprised PBMCs from blood, obtained less than 15 days before vaccination. This CDR3 is CASAQGSQETQYF. CDR3 coding DNA: TGTGCCAGCGCCCAGGGAAGCCAAGAGACCCAGTACTTC.